This T cell receptor beta chain is drawn from a study of T-cell reconstitution after alpha-beta-depleted transplantation in children. General study points: Alpha-beta T cells about two months after transplant reportedly derived from several hundred expanded graft clones. Among T cells one year after transplant, newly produced cells accounted for most counts and diversity. Recipient T cells and thymic progenitors that survived gave rise to the high TCRbeta diversity observed at day 60 in some patients.

CDR1 and CDR2 from the germline V gene are MNHEY and SVGAGI. The CDR3 has 12 amino acids. Preparation of the TCRbeta library used unique molecular identifiers. TCRdb reanalysed the PCR reads using MiXCR and keeps one entry per CDR3 protein. The sample records 70,000 or so distinct CDR3 sequences, about a tenth being singletons. This clonotype came up many times. Its specificity is not known. The junction shows a germline mismatch at one end, possibly a read error. This sequence originates from a boy aged 5-17 years with acute myeloid leukemia, due to receive a stem cell transplant. The sequencing here drew on PBMCs, taken before TCRalphabeta/CD19-depleted stem cell transplant. V is TRBV6-5 and J is TRBJ1-2; perhaps TRBD1 as D (5 bases). Here the CDR3 DNA reads TGTGCCAGCAGTCGAACCGGGGCTGGGTGGGAATTC. As protein: CASSRTGAGWEF.